This T cell receptor (beta chain) was obtained from a study of shared clonotypes between healthy human individuals. Points from the study as a whole: Sharing across four donors was highest in naive CD4 (approximately 5%) and lowest in memory CD8 (about 0.4%). Collection of samples was limited to blood; tissue repertoires likely differ. Donors were few, which limited the genetic and exposure-history diversity represented.

Free of recent acute infections or vaccinations, the donors were healthy HIV-negative adults. The V and J ends lost 5 bases and 5 bases, in that order; junction bases with no gene match: 10. Germline V gene data show CDR1 as SGHNT and CDR2 as YYREEE (reference sequence). This CDR3 has 14 residues. The data were produced by immunoSEQ multiplex PCR, yet TCRdb's version contains in-frame clones alone and is incomplete. This sample has 1,400,000 or so clones, with 98% found just once. To note about this clone: The antigen is unknown.

The rearrangement uses TRBV5-4 and TRBJ2-7; 7 positions match TRBD2. Sequencing input: naive CD4+ T cells sorted from blood. Subset defined: CD45RA+ positively selected. The source is a man between 25 and 39 years old in good health. The CDR3 region is CASRHEGLRDEQYF. The CDR3 coding sequence is TGTGCCAGCAGACATGAGGGACTAAGGGACGAGCAGTACTTC.